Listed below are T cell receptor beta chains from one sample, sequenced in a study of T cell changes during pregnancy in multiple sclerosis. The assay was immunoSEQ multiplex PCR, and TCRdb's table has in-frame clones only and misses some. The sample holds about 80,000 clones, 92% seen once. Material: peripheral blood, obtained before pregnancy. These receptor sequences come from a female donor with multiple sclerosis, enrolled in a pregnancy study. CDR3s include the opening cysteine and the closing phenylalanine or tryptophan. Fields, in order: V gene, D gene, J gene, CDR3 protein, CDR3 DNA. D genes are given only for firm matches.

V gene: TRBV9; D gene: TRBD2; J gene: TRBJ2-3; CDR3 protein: CASSGGGADTQYF; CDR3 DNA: TGTGCCAGCAGCGGCGGGGGGGCAGATACGCAGTATTTT
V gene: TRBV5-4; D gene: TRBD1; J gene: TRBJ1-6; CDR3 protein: CASSPRTGGTGDSPLHF; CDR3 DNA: TGTGCCAGCAGCCCCCGGACAGGAGGGACCGGGGATTCACCCCTCCACTTT
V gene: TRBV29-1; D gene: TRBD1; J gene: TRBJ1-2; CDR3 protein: CSVDATGNYGYTF; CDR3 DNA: TGCAGCGTTGACGCGACAGGGAACTATGGCTACACCTTC
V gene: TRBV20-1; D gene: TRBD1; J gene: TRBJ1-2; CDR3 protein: CSAGTDYGYTF; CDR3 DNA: TGCAGTGCTGGGACAGACTATGGCTACACCTTC
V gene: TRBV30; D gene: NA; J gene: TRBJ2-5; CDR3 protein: CAWSETAQETQYF; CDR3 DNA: TGTGCCTGGAGTGAGACAGCGCAAGAGACCCAGTACTTC
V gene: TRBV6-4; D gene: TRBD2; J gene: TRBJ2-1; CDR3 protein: CASSDGTSGNEQFF; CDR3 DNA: TGTGCCAGCAGTGACGGGACTAGCGGGAATGAGCAGTTCTTC
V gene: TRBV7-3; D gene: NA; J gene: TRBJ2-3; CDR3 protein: CASKQGRGDTQYF; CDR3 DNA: TGTGCCAGTAAACAGGGAAGAGGTGATACGCAGTATTTT
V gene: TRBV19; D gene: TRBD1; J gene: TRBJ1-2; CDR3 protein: CASTRASGTGGSLYGYTF; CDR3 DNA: TGTGCCAGTACCCGGGCTTCCGGGACAGGGGGCTCGCTGTATGGCTACACCTTC
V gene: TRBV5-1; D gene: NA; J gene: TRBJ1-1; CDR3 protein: CASSPPLGGPEAFF; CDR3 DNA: TGCGCCAGCAGCCCCCCACTCGGGGGTCCTGAAGCTTTCTTT
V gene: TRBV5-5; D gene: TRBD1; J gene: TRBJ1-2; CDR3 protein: CASSFVTPGQGDYGYTF; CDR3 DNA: TGTGCCAGCAGCTTTGTAACGCCGGGACAGGGGGACTATGGCTACACCTTC
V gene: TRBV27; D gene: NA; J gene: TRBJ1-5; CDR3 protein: CASSFGYTGQPQHF; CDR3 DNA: TGTGCCAGCAGTTTCGGATATACGGGGCAGCCCCAGCATTTT
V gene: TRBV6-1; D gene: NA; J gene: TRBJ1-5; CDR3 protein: CASSEVLERAHNQPQHF; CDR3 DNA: TGTGCCAGCAGTGAAGTTTTAGAGCGGGCCCACAATCAGCCCCAGCATTTT
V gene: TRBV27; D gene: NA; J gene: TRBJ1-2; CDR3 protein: CASSAPGVGGYTF; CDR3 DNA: TGTGCCAGCAGTGCCCCCGGGGTAGGTGGCTACACCTTC
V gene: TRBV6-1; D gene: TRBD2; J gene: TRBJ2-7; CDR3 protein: CASNLAGTYEQYF; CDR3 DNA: TGTGCCAGCAACCTAGCGGGAACTTACGAGCAGTACTTC